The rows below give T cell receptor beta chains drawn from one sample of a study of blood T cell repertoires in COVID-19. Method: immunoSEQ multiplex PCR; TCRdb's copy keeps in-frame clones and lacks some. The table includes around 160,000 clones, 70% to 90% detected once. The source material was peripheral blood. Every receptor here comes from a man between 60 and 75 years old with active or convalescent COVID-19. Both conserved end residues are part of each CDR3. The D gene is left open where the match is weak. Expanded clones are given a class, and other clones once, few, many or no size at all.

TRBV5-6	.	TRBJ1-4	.	CASSFRSGQKDEKLFF	TGTGCCAGCAGCTTCCGGTCCGGACAGAAAGACGAAAAACTGTTTTTT
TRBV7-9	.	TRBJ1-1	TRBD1	CASSLKRDSRGGMNTEAFF	TGTGCCAGCAGCTTAAAGAGGGACAGCCGAGGGGGTATGAACACTGAAGCTTTCTTT
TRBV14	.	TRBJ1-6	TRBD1	CASSRLIFLPGQGNSPLHF	TGTGCCAGCAGCCGACTGATCTTCCTACCGGGACAGGGGAATTCACCCCTCCACTTT
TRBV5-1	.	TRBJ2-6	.	CASSLFLAGGESSGANVLTF	TGCGCCAGCAGCCTGTTCCTAGCTGGAGGGGAGTCCTCTGGGGCCAACGTCCTGACTTTC
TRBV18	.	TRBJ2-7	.	CASSPRRGYEQYF	TGTGCCAGCTCACCAAGGAGGGGTTACGAGCAGTACTTC
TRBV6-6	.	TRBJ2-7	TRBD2	CASRGQPGLAVLEQYF	TGTGCCAGCAGGGGACAGCCGGGACTAGCTGTCTTAGAGCAGTACTTC
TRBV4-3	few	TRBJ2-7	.	CASSPDKGNHEQYF	TGCGCCAGCAGCCCGGACAAAGGGAACCACGAGCAGTACTTC
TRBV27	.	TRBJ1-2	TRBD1	CATHAGGGYGYTF	TGTGCCACCCACGCAGGGGGAGGCTATGGCTACACCTTC
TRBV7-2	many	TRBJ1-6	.	CASSSRGRGNSPLHF	TGTGCCAGCAGCTCCAGAGGGAGGGGTAATTCACCCCTCCACTTT
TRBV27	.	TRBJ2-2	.	CASSLLGTTNTGELFF	TGTGCCAGCAGTTTATTAGGGACAACGAACACCGGGGAGCTGTTTTTT
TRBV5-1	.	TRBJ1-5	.	CASSLSGTLNQPQHF	TGCGCCAGCAGCCTGTCCGGGACACTTAATCAGCCCCAGCATTTT
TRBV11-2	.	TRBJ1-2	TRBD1	CASSLEGAGGYTF	TGTGCCAGCAGCTTGGAGGGGGCGGGAGGCTACACCTTC
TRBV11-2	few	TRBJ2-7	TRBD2	CASSRVSGRPLYEQYF	TGTGCCAGCAGCCGGGTTAGCGGGAGGCCTCTCTACGAGCAGTACTTC
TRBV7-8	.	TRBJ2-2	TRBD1	CASSARQGVRTGELFF	TGTGCCAGCAGCGCTCGACAGGGTGTTCGCACCGGGGAGCTGTTTTTT
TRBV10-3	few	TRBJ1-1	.	CAISDASSLMNTEAFF	TGTGCCATCAGTGATGCGTCGAGTCTGATGAACACTGAAGCTTTCTTT
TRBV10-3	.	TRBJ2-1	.	CAISESGLEQFF	TGTGCCATCAGTGAATCGGGACTTGAGCAGTTCTTC
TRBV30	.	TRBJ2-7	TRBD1	CACGTGIDYEQYF	TGTGCCTGCGGGACAGGGATAGACTACGAGCAGTACTTC
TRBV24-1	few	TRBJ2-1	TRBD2	CATSREREAPYNEQFF	TGTGCCACCAGTCGTGAGCGGGAGGCCCCCTACAATGAGCAGTTCTTC
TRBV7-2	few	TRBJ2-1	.	CASSLGEVIYNEQFF	TGTGCCAGCAGCCTAGGGGAGGTGATCTACAATGAGCAGTTCTTC
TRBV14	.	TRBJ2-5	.	CASSALQGGETQYF	TGTGCCAGCAGCGCCCTACAGGGTGGAGAGACCCAGTACTTC
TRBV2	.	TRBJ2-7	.	CASMLGLWVYEQYF	TGTGCCAGCATGCTGGGACTCTGGGTCTACGAGCAGTACTTC
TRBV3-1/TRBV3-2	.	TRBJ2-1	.	CASSLVDRSKFF	TGTGCCAGCAGCCTCGTCGACAGGAGCAAGTTCTTC
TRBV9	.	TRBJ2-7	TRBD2	CASSARTSCLDF	TGTGCCAGCAGCGCCCGGACTAGTTGTCTGGACTTC
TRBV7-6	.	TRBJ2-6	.	CASSSQAGANVLTF	TGTGCCAGCAGCTCCCAGGCTGGGGCCAACGTCCTGACTTTC
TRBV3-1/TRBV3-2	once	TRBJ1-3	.	CASSQFSADLLNRNTIYF	TGTGCCAGCAGCCAATTTAGCGCGGATCTTCTGAACCGAAACACCATATATTTT
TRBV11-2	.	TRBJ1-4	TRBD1	CASSLGQGRPPTNEKLFF	TGTGCCAGCAGCTTAGGACAGGGGAGACCTCCAACTAATGAAAAACTGTTTTTT
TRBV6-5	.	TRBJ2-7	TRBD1	CASSRTGISYEQYF	TGTGCCAGCAGCCGGACAGGGATCTCCTACGAGCAGTACTTC
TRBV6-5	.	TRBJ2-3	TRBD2	CASSYSGGGPKDTQYF	TGTGCCAGCAGTTACTCGGGGGGAGGGCCGAAAGATACGCAGTATTTT
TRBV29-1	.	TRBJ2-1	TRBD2	CSVRLAGNKQFF	TGCAGCGTTCGACTAGCGGGAAATAAGCAGTTCTTC
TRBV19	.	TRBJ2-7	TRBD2	CASSISGGGRAYSSEQYF	TGTGCCAGTAGTATTTCTGGTGGCGGGAGGGCCTATTCTTCCGAGCAGTACTTC
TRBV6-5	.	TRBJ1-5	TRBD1	CASSLIQGGGQPQHF	TGTGCCAGCAGCCTCATACAAGGGGGCGGGCAGCCCCAGCATTTT
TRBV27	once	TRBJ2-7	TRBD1	CASKGRVDRDYEQYF	TGTGCCAGCAAAGGAAGAGTGGACAGGGACTACGAGCAGTACTTC
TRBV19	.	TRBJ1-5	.	CASSSGGNQPQHF	TGTGCCAGTTCCTCGGGGGGCAATCAGCCCCAGCATTTT
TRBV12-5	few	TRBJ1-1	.	CASGLGQGRAFF	TGTGCTAGTGGTTTGGGGCAGGGGAGAGCTTTCTTT
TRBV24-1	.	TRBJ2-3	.	CATSDLVADTQYF	TGTGCCACCAGTGATTTAGTGGCCGATACGCAGTATTTT
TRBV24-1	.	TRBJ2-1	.	CATSDFGVTGGNEQFF	TGTGCCACCAGTGATTTTGGGGTCACAGGTGGCAATGAGCAGTTCTTC
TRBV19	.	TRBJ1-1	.	CASSTLAGGAGTEAFF	TGTGCCAGTAGTACTCTCGCGGGGGGCGCGGGCACTGAAGCTTTCTTT